This T cell receptor beta chain was documented in a study of shared clonotypes between healthy human individuals. Clones were sequenced by immunoSEQ multiplex PCR, and TCRdb holds only the in-frame ones, with some missing. The sample shows around 1.4 million clones, just under 99% of them seen only once. The V gene lost 3 bases and the J gene lost 0 bases, with 10 bases spanning the gap. The length of the CDR3 is 15 residues. The germline CDR1 and CDR2 sequences are SGHRS and YFSETQ. Input material: naive CD4+ T cells sorted from blood. Subset specified: CD45RA+ positively selected. This TCR derives from a man aged 25-40 years in good health. The chain is built from TRBV5-1 and TRBJ2-1, with D possibly called TRBD1 or TRBD2 (5 bases each). CDR3 nucleotides: TGCGCCAGCAGCTCCGGGGCGAGCTCCTACAATGAGCAGTTCTTC. Protein: CASSSGASSYNEQFF.